This T cell receptor beta chain was retrieved from a study of graft-versus-host responses after intestinal transplantation. Across the whole study: Recipients were all induced with anti-thymocyte globulin, then given tacrolimus and steroids for 2 to 4 years.

Findings of the study overall: GvH clones were identified in recipient marrow, with some first appearing in ileum or blood.

On this clone itself: Its antigen is unknown.

TCRdb's copy holds only in-frame clones and misses some; the assay was immunoSEQ multiplex PCR. The repertoire consists of about 47,000 clones, with about 93% occurring once and the leading ten covering about 5.9%. Germline V lookup: CDR1 MNHEY, CDR2 SMNVEV (reference sequence). The junction had 13 bases not matched to a gene; V was cut back by 0 bases and J by 4 bases. The CDR3 contains 20 residues. The sequences come from PBMCs, collected more than 750 days after a first intestinal transplant, on the day of a second. This sequence was found in a human patient who received an intestinal transplant, so some T cells may come from the graft donor. The chain carries TRBV27 and TRBJ2-5; 14 nucleotides match TRBD2. In nucleotides, the CDR3 is TGTGCCAGCAGTTTATCGGGGGGGACTAGCGGGAGAGGGAGGCGAGAGACCCAGTACTTC. Translation: CASSLSGGTSGRGRRETQYF.